One T cell receptor (beta chain) is described in this entry. Its antigen is not identified. One end of the junction fails to match germline, which may point to a read error. These data originate in a study of human T cells and chemical hapten exposure. As to time point: patch test 3, about 24 weeks after DPC sensitization. As for treatment: therapeutic diphenylcyclopropenone sensitization with weekly scalp DPC. Blood was drawn before each patch test was applied. Unfractionated whole blood was the source of the extracted total RNA. Individual cDNA molecules had unique molecular identifiers attached to them by the library. TCRdb re-derived calls from the RACE reads in MiXCR, one entry per CDR3 protein. The sample has under 200,000 distinct CDR3 sequences; roughly 26% are singletons. The CDR3 is made up of 11 amino acids. The germline gives CDR1 LGHNA, CDR2 YNFKEQ. Findings and limits, study-wide: TCRs exceeding a frequency of 1 in 1000 stayed unchanged under DPC sensitization.

The specimen comprised whole blood, sampled in connection with sensitization to the hapten diphenylcyclopropenone (DPC). The chain carries TRBV4-2 and TRBJ2-7; 9 nucleotides match TRBD2. The receptor's source is a woman aged 18-29 years with alopecia areata. Some clones in this sample may be carry-over from other donors' samples. The CDR3 here is CASSQGLAVNF. The CDR3 bases are TGTGCCAGCAGCCAAGGACTAGCGGTGAACTTC.